What follows is one T cell receptor (beta chain) and its context. Its antigen is not identified. The sample originates from a study of T cell responses to AZD1222 COVID-19 vaccine. Study results and caveats: Repertoires in all cases were sampled only once the peak T cell response had passed. Nearly half of the spike-specific TCRs reportedly recognize variant regions that carry no mutations. The span of vaccine-associated CD4 TCRs extended across spike, with dominance at 160-218 and 743-854.

Libraries were prepared by immunoSEQ multiplex PCR; TCRdb keeps only in-frame clonotypes and omits some of them. Among about 120,000 clones, approximately 87% were seen once, and the ten largest hold 12%. This material consisted of peripheral blood, taken on day 0 of AZD1222 vaccination. The TCR sequence derives from an adult in good health.

The DNA of the CDR3 is TGCAGCGGCCTAGCGGGGAGCTCCTACGAGCAGTACTTC. Translating gives CSGLAGSSYEQYF. The chain has TRBV29-1 and TRBJ2-7, with 9 bases lining up with TRBD2. The CDR3 length is 13 residues. With V trimmed by 7 bases and J by 0 bases, 4 bases remained unmatched. The germline CDR1 and CDR2 sequences are SQVTM and ANQGSEA.